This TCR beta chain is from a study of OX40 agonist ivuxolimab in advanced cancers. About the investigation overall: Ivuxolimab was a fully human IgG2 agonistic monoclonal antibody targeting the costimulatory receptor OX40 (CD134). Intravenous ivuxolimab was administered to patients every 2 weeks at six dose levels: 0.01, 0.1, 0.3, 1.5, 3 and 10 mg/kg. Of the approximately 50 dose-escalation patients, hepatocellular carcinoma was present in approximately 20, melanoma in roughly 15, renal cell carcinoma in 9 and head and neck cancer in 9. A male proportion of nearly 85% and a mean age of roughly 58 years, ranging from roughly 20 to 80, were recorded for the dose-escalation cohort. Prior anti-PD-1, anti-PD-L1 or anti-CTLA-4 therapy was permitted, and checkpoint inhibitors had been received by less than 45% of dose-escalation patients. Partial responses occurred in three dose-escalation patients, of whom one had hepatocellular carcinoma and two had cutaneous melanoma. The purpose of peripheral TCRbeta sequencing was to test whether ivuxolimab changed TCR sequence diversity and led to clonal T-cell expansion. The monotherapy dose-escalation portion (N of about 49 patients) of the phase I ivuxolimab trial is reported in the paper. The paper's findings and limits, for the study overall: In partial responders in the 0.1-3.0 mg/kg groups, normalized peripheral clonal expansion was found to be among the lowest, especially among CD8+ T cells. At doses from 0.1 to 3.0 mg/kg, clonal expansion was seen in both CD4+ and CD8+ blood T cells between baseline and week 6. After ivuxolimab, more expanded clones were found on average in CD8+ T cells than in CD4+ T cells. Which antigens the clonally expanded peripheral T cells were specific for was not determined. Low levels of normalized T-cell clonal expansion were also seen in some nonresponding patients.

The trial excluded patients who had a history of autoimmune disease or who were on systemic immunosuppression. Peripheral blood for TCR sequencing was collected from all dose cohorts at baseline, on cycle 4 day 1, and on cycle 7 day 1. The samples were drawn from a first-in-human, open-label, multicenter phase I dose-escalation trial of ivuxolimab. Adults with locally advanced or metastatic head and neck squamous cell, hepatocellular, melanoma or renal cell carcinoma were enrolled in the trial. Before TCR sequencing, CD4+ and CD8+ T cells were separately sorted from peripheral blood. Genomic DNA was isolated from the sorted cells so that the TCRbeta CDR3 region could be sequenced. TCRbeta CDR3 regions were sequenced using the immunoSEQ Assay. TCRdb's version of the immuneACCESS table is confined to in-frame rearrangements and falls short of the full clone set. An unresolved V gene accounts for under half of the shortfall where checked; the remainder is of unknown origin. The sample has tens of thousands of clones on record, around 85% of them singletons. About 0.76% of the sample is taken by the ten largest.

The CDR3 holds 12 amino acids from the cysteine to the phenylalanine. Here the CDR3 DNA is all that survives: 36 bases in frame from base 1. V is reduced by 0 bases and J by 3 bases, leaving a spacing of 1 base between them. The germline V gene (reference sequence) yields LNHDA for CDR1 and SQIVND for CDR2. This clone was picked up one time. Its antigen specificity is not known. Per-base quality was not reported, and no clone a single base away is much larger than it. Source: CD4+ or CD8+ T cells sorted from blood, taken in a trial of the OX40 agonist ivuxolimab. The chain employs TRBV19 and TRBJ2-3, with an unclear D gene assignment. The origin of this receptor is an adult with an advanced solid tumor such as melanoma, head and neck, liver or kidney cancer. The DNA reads TGTGCCAGTAGTATAGAAACAGATACGCAGTATTTT. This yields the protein CASSIETDTQYF.